This TCR beta chain was documented in a study of T cell clonality in common variable immunodeficiency. Points on this clone: Its antigen remains unidentified.

Study-wide findings and caveats: Reportedly, TCR beta sequences from common variable immunodeficiency showed fewer deletions and N-nucleotide insertions.

Clones were sequenced by immunoSEQ multiplex PCR, and TCRdb holds only the in-frame ones, with some missing. The sample lists about 20,000 clones, none appearing once, the ten largest making up 2.5% to 3%. The sample was peripheral blood mononuclear cells. The origin of this receptor is a human donor with common variable immunodeficiency.

Partial CDR3 DNA: TGTGCCAGCAGTTACCCCCACCGG. It is translated as CASSYPHR. The full-length CDR3 reads as CASSYPHRAFF. V usage is TRBV6-2 or TRBV6-3 and J usage is TRBJ1-1, with D uncertain. The read finishes 3 residues shy of the CDR3 end, and the germline J gene is used to complete it. Germline values: CDR1 MNHEY, CDR2 SVGEGT. The length of the CDR3 is 11 residues.